The clone carrying this T cell receptor beta chain was counted a few times. Its antigen is not known. The data stem from a study of identical twins. Via MiXCR, TCRdb re-called the 5' RACE reads, giving one row per CDR3 protein. The sample lists over 500,000 distinct CDR3 sequences; around 20% were seen once. General study points: Cord blood beta clonotypes present at high abundance carried fewer insertions; no such pattern appeared in memory repertoires.

CDR1 is MNHNS and CDR2 is SASEGT in the germline V gene. V was pared by 5 bases and J by 5 bases, with 7 bases of the junction left unmatched. There are 14 residues in the CDR3. This sample was shared with a second study, whose subject was T cells expressing NK-cell markers.

The chain uses TRBV6-1 and TRBJ2-7; TRBD1 matches 9 bases. This TCR came from a woman aged 18-29 years in good health. The sample taken for sequencing was CD4+ T cells sorted from blood. This CDR3 reads CASSRGQGTDEQYF. The CDR3 nucleotides read TGTGCCAGCAGTCGGGGACAGGGTACCGACGAGCAGTACTTC.